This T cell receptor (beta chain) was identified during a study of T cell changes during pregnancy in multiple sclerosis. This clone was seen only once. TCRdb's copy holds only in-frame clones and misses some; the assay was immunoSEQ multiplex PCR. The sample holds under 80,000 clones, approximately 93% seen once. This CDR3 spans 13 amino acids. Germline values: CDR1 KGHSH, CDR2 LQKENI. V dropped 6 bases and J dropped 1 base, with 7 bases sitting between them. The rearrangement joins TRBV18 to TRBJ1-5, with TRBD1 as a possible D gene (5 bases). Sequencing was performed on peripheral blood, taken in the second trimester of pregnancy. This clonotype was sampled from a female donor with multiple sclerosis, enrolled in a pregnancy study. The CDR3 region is CASSQGSNQPQHF. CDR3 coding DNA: TGTGCCAGCTCCCAGGGAAGCAATCAGCCCCAGCATTTT.